Listed below are T cell receptor beta chains from one sample, sequenced in a study of T cell responses to AZD1222 COVID-19 vaccine. The repertoire was sequenced with immunoSEQ multiplex PCR; TCRdb's copy has only in-frame clones and lacks some. The data contain 170,000 or so clones, about nine tenths of them singletons. Sequenced here: peripheral blood, sampled on day 0 of AZD1222 vaccination. The source of these receptors is an adult in good health. CDR3s include the opening cysteine and the closing phenylalanine or tryptophan. Fields, in order: clone size, J gene, V gene, D gene, CDR3 DNA, CDR3 protein. A D gene is named only where the DNA matches it firmly. Size tells how often a clone was seen (once, few, many) or the class of an expanded clone, and some rows leave it out.

NA	TRBJ1-2	TRBV5-4	NA	TGTGCCAGCAGCCCTCGGACAGCGACAACATATGGCTACACCTTC	CASSPRTATTYGYTF
NA	TRBJ1-3	TRBV10-1	NA	TGCGCCAGCAGTGGAGGTAGGGAACAGACTGGAAACACCATATATTTT	CASSGGREQTGNTIYF
NA	TRBJ1-5	TRBV29-1	NA	TGCAGCGTTAAGTTTGGTGCCTCAAGCAATCAGCCCCAGCATTTT	CSVKFGASSNQPQHF
NA	TRBJ2-3	TRBV18	NA	TGTGCCAGCTCACCAGAGGGGGGACACACAGATACGCAGTATTTT	CASSPEGGHTDTQYF
NA	TRBJ1-1	TRBV28	NA	TGTGCCAGCAGCTCTTTGGACAGCCTCCTGAACACTGAAGCTTTCTTT	CASSSLDSLLNTEAFF
NA	TRBJ1-2	TRBV5-4	TRBD1	TGTGCCAGCAGCCCTTGGACAGGGTATGGCTACACCTTC	CASSPWTGYGYTF
NA	TRBJ1-3	TRBV6-1	NA	TGTGCCAGCAGTGAGGGGGCGGCAGGAAACACCATATATTTT	CASSEGAAGNTIYF
NA	TRBJ1-1	TRBV18	NA	TGTGCCAGCTCAGCGGTGAACACTGAAGCTTTCTTT	CASSAVNTEAFF
NA	TRBJ1-1	TRBV29-1	NA	TGCAGCGTTGTTGGGAGTAGGGGGACTAAAATTACTGAAGCTTTCTTT	CSVVGSRGTKITEAFF
NA	TRBJ1-4	TRBV5-8	NA	TGTGCCAGCAGCTTGGTGGTTTCGGCAGGCATCATTCGAACTAATGAAAAACTGTTTTTT	CASSLVVSAGIIRTNEKLFF
NA	TRBJ1-2	TRBV5-3	NA	TGTGCCAGAAGCTTTCCAAAACAGGAGAACTATGGCTACACCTTC	CARSFPKQENYGYTF
NA	TRBJ2-1	TRBV19	NA	TGTGCCAGTAACGGGGGCCCGGGGTCGAATGAGCAGTTCTTC	CASNGGPGSNEQFF
NA	TRBJ1-1	TRBV18	NA	TGTGCCAGCTCACCAGAGACGGGCCTCGAAGCTTTCTTT	CASSPETGLEAFF
once	TRBJ2-3	TRBV15	TRBD2	TGTGCCACCAGCAGAGGCTCAGCGGGGGGCCTCACAGATACGCAGTATTTT	CATSRGSAGGLTDTQYF
NA	TRBJ1-4	TRBV11-1	TRBD1	TGTGCCAGCAGTCCCGGGACAGGGAACGAAAAACTGTTTTTT	CASSPGTGNEKLFF
NA	TRBJ1-2	TRBV27	NA	TGTGCCAGCGGACCTCCAAGGGGGGTTGACTACACCTTC	CASGPPRGVDYTF
NA	TRBJ1-1	TRBV30	NA	TGTGCCTGGAGTGAAATAGGACAGAAAGCTTTCTTT	CAWSEIGQKAFF
NA	TRBJ2-1	TRBV7-3	NA	TGTGCCAGCAGCTTATTCGGAGCGAGAGGCCTCTACAATGAGCAGTTCTTC	CASSLFGARGLYNEQFF
NA	TRBJ1-2	TRBV27	NA	TGTGCCAGCAGTCCCGGGTCCCGCTATGGCTACACCTTC	CASSPGSRYGYTF
NA	TRBJ1-1	TRBV11-2	NA	TGTGCCAGCAGCAAGCGGGGGACGAGGAACACTGAAGCTTTCTTT	CASSKRGTRNTEAFF
NA	TRBJ1-1	TRBV7-2	NA	TGTGCCAGCAGCTTAATTGCAGCTAACACTGAAGCTTTCTTT	CASSLIAANTEAFF
few	TRBJ1-1	TRBV14	NA	TGTGCCAGCAGCCAAGAAAAGGATGGGTGGAACACTGAAGCTTTCTTT	CASSQEKDGWNTEAFF
NA	TRBJ2-5	TRBV12-1	NA	TGTGCCAGCAGCGTCCCCGGGCAGCGGCAAGAGACCCAGTACTTC	CASSVPGQRQETQYF
NA	TRBJ2-3	TRBV19	TRBD2	TGTGCCAGCGGAGGCAGCGGGGGGCGAGGAGATACGCAGTATTTT	CASGGSGGRGDTQYF
NA	TRBJ2-3	TRBV9	TRBD2	TGTGCCAGCAGCGCCCTAGCGGGGGGGCCAGATACGCAGTATTTT	CASSALAGGPDTQYF
NA	TRBJ1-2	TRBV24-1	NA	TGTGCCACCAGTGATCCGAATGGACCCAGGGATGGCTACACCTTC	CATSDPNGPRDGYTF